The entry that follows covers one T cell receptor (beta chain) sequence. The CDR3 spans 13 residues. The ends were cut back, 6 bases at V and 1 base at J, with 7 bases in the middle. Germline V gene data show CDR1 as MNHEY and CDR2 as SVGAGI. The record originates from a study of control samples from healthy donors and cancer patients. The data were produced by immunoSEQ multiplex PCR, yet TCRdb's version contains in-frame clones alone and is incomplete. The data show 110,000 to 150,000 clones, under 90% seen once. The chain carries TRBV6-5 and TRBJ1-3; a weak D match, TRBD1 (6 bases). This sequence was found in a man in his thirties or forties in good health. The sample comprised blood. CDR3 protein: CASSRGSGNTIYF. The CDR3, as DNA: TGTGCCAGCAGCAGGGGTTCTGGAAACACCATATATTTT.